This T cell receptor beta chain was found in a study of T cell changes during pregnancy in multiple sclerosis (dated by TCRdb to between 2018 and 2021). Concerning the study at large: In women with multiple sclerosis, the researchers looked at how the T cell repertoire shifted as pregnancy progressed.

For CDR1 and CDR2, the germline V gene lists SGDLS and YYNGEE. V gives up 3 bases and J gives up 3 bases, and the segment between their germline ends measures 13 bases. Including the terminal cysteine and phenylalanine, the CDR3 comprises 14 residues. CDR3 DNA only is kept here, 42 bases in frame from base 1. A remark on this clone: Its antigen remains undetermined. Base qualities are not at hand, and no much larger clone is one base apart.

The library was prepared using the immunoSEQ multiplex PCR assay. Entries here come from immuneACCESS through TCRdb and include only in-frame sequences with V and J called. Some clones fail to appear in such tables; in the studies checked, an unresolved V gene covers under half of the shortfall, and the cause of the remainder is unknown. This sample comprises more than 65,000 clones, about 91% of them detected only once. Jointly, the top ten make up 2.3% of the sample. The chain is made from TRBV9 and TRBJ2-7; TRBD1 is perhaps the D gene, given 6 matching bases. This material consisted of peripheral blood, taken in the first trimester of pregnancy. The origin of this receptor is a female donor with multiple sclerosis, enrolled in a pregnancy study. The nucleotide sequence is given as TGTGCCAGCAGCGCCAACAGGGTAGGCTACGAGCAGTACTTC. Its product reads: CASSANRVGYEQYF. Where the CDR3 stops, the reference TRBV9 and TRBJ2-7 genes take over; the full variable domain is DSGVTQTPKHLITATGQRVTLRCSPRSGDLSVYWYQQSLDQGLQFLIQYYNGEERAKGNILERFSAQQFPDLHSELNLSSLELGDSALYFCASSANRVGYEQYFGPGTRLTVT.